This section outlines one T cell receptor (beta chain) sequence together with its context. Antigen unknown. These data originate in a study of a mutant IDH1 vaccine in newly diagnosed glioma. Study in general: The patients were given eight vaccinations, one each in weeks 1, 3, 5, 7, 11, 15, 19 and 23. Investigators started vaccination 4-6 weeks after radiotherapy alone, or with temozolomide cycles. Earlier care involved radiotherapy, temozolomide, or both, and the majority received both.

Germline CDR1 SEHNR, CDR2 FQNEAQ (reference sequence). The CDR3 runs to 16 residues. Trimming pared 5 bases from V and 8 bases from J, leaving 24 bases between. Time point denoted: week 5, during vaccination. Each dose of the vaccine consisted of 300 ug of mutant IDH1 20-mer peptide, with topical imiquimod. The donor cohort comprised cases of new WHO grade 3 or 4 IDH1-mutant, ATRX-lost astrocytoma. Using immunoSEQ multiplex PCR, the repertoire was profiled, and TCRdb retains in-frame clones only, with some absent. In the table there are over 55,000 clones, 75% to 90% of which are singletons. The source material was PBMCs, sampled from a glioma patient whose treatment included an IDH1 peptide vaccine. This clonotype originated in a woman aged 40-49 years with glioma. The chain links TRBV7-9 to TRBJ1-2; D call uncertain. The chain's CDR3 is CASSKQFVDYLGGYTF. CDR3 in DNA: TGTGCCAGCAGCAAACAATTCGTGGACTACCTCGGGGGCTACACCTTC.